The entry below describes one T cell receptor (beta chain). The entry originates in a study of blood T cell repertoires in COVID-19. The CDR3 spans 14 residues. V was clipped by 1 base and J by 3 bases, with 8 bases between them. Germline CDR1 SGHTA, CDR2 FQGNSA. Authors' methods: Reference gene primers were amplified, and this amplification served to estimate nucleated cell counts. Libraries were prepared by immunoSEQ multiplex PCR; TCRdb keeps only in-frame clonotypes and omits some of them. For V, J and clone size, that table is used; D and trimming come from the DNA. The table includes a few hundred thousand clones, more than 75% detected once.

The source of this sequence is a woman aged 25 to 39 who had recovered from COVID-19. Sequencing was performed on PBMCs or T cells enriched from blood (not recorded which). This rearrangement joins TRBV7-2 to TRBJ2-3; D ambiguous. The chain's CDR3 is CASSLGLVTDTQYF. CDR3 in DNA: TGTGCCAGCAGCTTAGGGCTAGTGACAGATACGCAGTATTTT.